This T cell receptor beta chain is from a study of cytomegalovirus exposure and HLA in healthy donors (TCRdb year 2017). Describing the broader study: According to an earlier analysis of 450 to 650 of the donors, roughly 180 million T cells yielded over 90 million unique TCR beta sequences and 250 to 350 Gb of sequence data. To study patterns of TCR occurrence, a later analysis re-analyzed previously published TCR beta repertoires from under 750 donors and added high-resolution HLA genotyping. Both class I and class II loci were covered by HLA typing, at four-digit resolution. The number of typed donors differed by locus: roughly 629-630 for A, B, C, DRB1 and DQB1; 500 to 550 for DQA1; 606 for DPA1; and some 450 for DPB1. A later genetic analysis used genome-wide SNP genotypes for about 55% of the 666 donors, treating that subset as a discovery cohort. The study aimed to test whether signatures of past pathogen exposure could be identified by cataloging public T cell receptors. All discovery cohort repertoires had been generated on a single sequencing platform. About 320 gigabases of sequencing data and tens of millions of unique TCR sequences were included in an early release covering several hundred HLA-typed donors. The study used immunosequencing to profile the T cell repertoires of 666 subjects and linked those repertoires to cytomegalovirus serostatus. Roughly 5 DR-DQ haplotypes were treated as single units for association and clustering because of strong linkage in the cohort. To predict cytomegalovirus infection status, the study combined high-throughput TCR immunosequencing, statistical association of individual TCRs with disease status, and machine learning. Rather than drawing on any new phenotypic data, the later analysis identified candidate immune exposures from TCR beta sequences and the way those sequences occurred across donors. Besides the first cohort of around 670 subjects, a separate validation cohort made up of some 110 different subjects was used. Donor age, sex, ethnicity and CMV serostatus were compiled alongside the repertoire data. Among some 410 genotyped donors of the cohort, an average of roughly 230,000 unique TCR beta nucleotide sequences was sequenced per donor, of which about 18% were non-productive. An earlier analysis of about 600 of the donors used high-throughput TCR beta sequencing to judge whether each TCR beta V gene segment behaved as functional or pseudogenic. The genetic ancestry cluster associated with self-reported Caucasian donors included 81% of the 398 genotyped donors. What the study reported, not specific to this receptor: Compared with the roughly 670-donor mean, donors in an Asian-associated ancestry cluster had fewer N-insertions in productive TCRs, according to a later genetic analysis. The 87-base-pair reads could not distinguish some IMGT-functional V segments, including TRBV6-2 and TRBV6-3, so those segments were excluded. Correlated functional status among segregating V segments might reflect linkage disequilibrium, but an unknown experimental factor could not be ruled out. In a later analysis, several top co-occurrence clusters were reported to appear linked to parvovirus B19, influenza, CMV and Epstein-Barr virus. A further reported finding was that TCR beta sequences accurately predicted the HLA-A and HLA-B alleles for most subjects in the first cohort. According to a later analysis, TCR association rates differed among HLA loci, with DRB1 alleles showing the most associated TCRs and HLA-C alleles showing the fewest. According to a later analysis, most CMV-associated TCR beta chains appeared to be HLA-restricted, and the HLA associations seemed to be driven largely by CMV exposure. In the study, some 180 TCR beta chains were listed as associated with cytomegalovirus. V-gene and J-gene trimming of TCR beta chains was associated with a missense DCLRE1C variant in a later genetic analysis, and the association was replicated in an independent cohort. Because counts were too low, 15 to 20 rarely observed V segments, including chromosome 9 orphons, were excluded from the earlier analysis of 587 of the donors. CMV serostatus was the only immune exposure information available for the cohort. When HLA alleles, especially DR and DQ, strongly co-occurred, TCR associations were difficult to assign to individual alleles. In this cohort, only TCR beta chains were sequenced, and detectable features were limited by the absence of alpha or paired-chain data. The authors suggested that the approach could potentially be extended to other disease states and immunological phenotypes. An earlier analysis of approximately 570 of the donors showed that most TCR beta V segments appeared in productive rearrangements either about 90% or about 30% of the time, which broadly matched IMGT annotations. In a later analysis, HLA-associated TCR beta chains were found to be more clonally expanded and to have lower generation probabilities than equally common non-associated chains. A cluster of highly shared sequence variants was judged likely to represent a technical artifact of the sequencing pipeline. Presence/absence analyses assumed roughly uniform sequencing depth across donors, an assumption that may not hold. Because some donors lacked HLA typing at each locus, the association tests relied only on the typed subset. A few of the identified cytomegalovirus-associated TCR beta chains were confirmed in vitro to be specific for cytomegalovirus antigens. Specific HLA alleles were associated with over 15,000 TCR beta sequences at a false discovery rate of 0.05 in a later analysis. Cytomegalovirus status was reported to be diagnosed by the classifier with high specificity and sensitivity in both the original and validation cohorts. While some public TCRs were present in many individuals, most TCR sequences turned up only very rarely across donors.

Measured from the cysteine to the phenylalanine, the CDR3 is 12 residues long. The kept DNA is CDR3 alone, 36 bases in frame from the first base. V gives up 5 bases and J gives up 7 bases, and the segment between their germline ends measures 8 bases. The germline V gene encodes CDR1 SGHVS and CDR2 FNYEAQ. The cohort comprised around 690 healthy bone marrow donors. At the time of sampling, every cohort member was nominally healthy, though immune exposures that went unrecorded were likely present. The donor tested CMV seronegative and was one of the 352 seronegative cohort members. Every donor gave a peripheral blood sample, and the peripheral blood mononuclear cells from that sample were used for TCR beta sequencing. The Qiagen DNeasy Blood Extraction Kit was used to extract genomic DNA from the blood cell samples. Library generation was performed with the immunoSEQ multiplex PCR assay. For the multiplex PCR, a mixture combining 60 forward primers for TCR Vbeta segments and 13 reverse primers for TCR Jbeta segments was used. The CDR3 region of rearranged TCR beta genes was amplified from genomic DNA by a multiplex PCR assay. The amplified TCR beta libraries were sequenced on the Illumina HiSeq System as 87-base-pair reads. In the paper's pipeline: A later analysis counted tens of millions of unique TCR beta chains across the 690 or so repertoires, and approximately 11 million of these chains were shared by at least two donors. Raw reads were error-corrected and collapsed into unique sequences by a nearest-neighbor algorithm in which closely related sequences were merged to remove PCR and sequencing errors. V, D and J gene segments were assigned by aligning CDR3 sequences to IMGT reference sequences. For a sequence to be retained, a match of at least six nucleotides was required to both a V gene segment and a J gene segment. Rearrangements were classified as productive when the CDR3 lacked stop codons and remained in frame with V and J, and all other rearrangements were classified as non-productive. Following IMGT convention, CDR3 was defined as the stretch from the second conserved V-encoded cysteine to the conserved J-encoded phenylalanine. Sequences without an unambiguous match to a single V gene segment were excluded from the earlier analysis of a few hundred of the donors. An earlier analysis of several hundred of the donors called V segments functional above 56.7% productive rearrangements and segregating when the between-donor standard deviation exceeded 5%. To diagnose cytomegalovirus status from the catalog of TCR beta chain sequences, a statistical classification framework was built. V and J gene assignment, in a later analysis, came from comparing TCR nucleotide sequences with IMGT/GENE-DB human TR gene sequences. In a later analysis, CDR3 sequences and most-parsimonious VDJ recombination scenarios were assigned using the TCRdist pipeline. In a later analysis, each TCR beta chain was defined by its CDR3 amino acid sequence together with its V-gene family, and reads lacking a unique V-gene family were excluded. In a later analysis, fewer than 650 highly shared, low-generation-probability nucleotide sequences were removed to address suspected cross-contamination and a sequencing artifact. For each public chain, a later analysis derived a clonal expansion index from normalized ranks of inferred template counts within each repertoire. Generation probabilities in a later analysis came from a VDJ recombination model fitted to out-of-frame rearrangements, and those results were checked against IGoR. In a later analysis, TCR-TCR, TCR-HLA and TCR-CMV co-occurrence was scored with hypergeometric tests, and a repertoire-size bias correction was applied to TCR pairs. False discovery rates were estimated in a later analysis by permuting HLA or CMV assignments 20 times. In a later analysis, co-occurring TCRs were grouped using DBSCAN, with TCRdist sequence similarity added in when clustering inside HLA-allele-positive subsets. For co-occurrence clustering, repertoires with fewer than 30,000 or more than 120,000 public chains were excluded, along with a handful of repertoires with anomalous nucleotide sharing. TCRdb mirrors the immuneACCESS table, restricted to in-frame sequences. Some clones are absent from its copies; in checked studies, under half trace to an unresolved V gene, and the reason for the others is unknown. V and J calls and clone size are copied from that table; D and trimming were computed from the DNA. This sample holds a few hundred thousand clones; around 85% were observed only once. The ten largest clones represent roughly 0.22% of the sample.

Comment on this clone: Its antigen has not been determined. No much larger clone exists at a distance of one base, and base qualities are not known.

Sequencing was carried out using PBMCs. This receptor chain uses TRBV7-6 and TRBJ2-2; no D gene call is confident. The receptor was derived from a girl aged 2-10 years in good health and CMV-seronegative. The CDR3 in this case is CASSRSSGELFF. Here is the DNA: TGTGCCAGCAGCCGTAGTAGCGGGGAGCTGTTTTTT.